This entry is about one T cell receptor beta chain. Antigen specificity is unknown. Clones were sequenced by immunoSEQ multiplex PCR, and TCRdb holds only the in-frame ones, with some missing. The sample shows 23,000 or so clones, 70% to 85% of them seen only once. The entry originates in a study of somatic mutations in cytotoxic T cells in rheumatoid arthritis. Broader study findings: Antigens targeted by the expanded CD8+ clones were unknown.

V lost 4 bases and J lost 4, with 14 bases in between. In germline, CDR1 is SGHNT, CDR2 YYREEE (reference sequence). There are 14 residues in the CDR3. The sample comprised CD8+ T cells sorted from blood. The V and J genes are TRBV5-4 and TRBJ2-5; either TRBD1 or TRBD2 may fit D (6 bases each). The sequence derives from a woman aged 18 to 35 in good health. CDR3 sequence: CASSTNREVETQYF. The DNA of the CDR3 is TGTGCCAGCAGCACCAACAGGGAGGTAGAGACCCAGTACTTC.